In its sample, the clone carrying this T cell receptor beta chain was seen once. Its antigen is not known. This sample is drawn from a study of lymphopenia after photon versus proton radiotherapy. Study-wide findings and caveats: Relative stability marked proton patients; photon patients lost diversity and naive cells. Post-nadir diversity loss with photons came from oligoclonal expansion, particularly CD8+ Temra cells. Post-nadir TCR diversity decline inversely tracked overall survival among those who died.

Produced via immunoSEQ multiplex PCR; TCRdb's table is partial and in-frame only. The sample has 150,000 to 200,000 clones, around nine tenths seen once; the top ten hold around 4.5%. Germline lookup yields CDR1 SGHRS and CDR2 YFSETQ. This CDR3 contains 18 residues. V lost 3 bases and J lost 9; bases outside the gene matches: 17. V usage is TRBV5-1 and J usage is TRBJ2-1, with TRBD2 matching 11 bases. The receptor was derived from a man in his fifties or sixties with gastric cancer. The source material was peripheral blood, sampled from a patient treated with photon-based radiotherapy. The CDR3 DNA is TGCGCCAGCAGCTCGTCGGGTCTTAGCGGGAGGGCTAATCGTGAGCAGTTCTTC. Its translation is CASSSSGLSGRANREQFF.